This TCR beta chain was sequenced during a study of molecular identifiers for immune sequencing clone quantification. Study-level results: Underestimated sizes of highly expanded clones could result from identical TCR molecules that share a barcode.

Researchers sorted naive CD8 T cells as cells that were CD8+CD4-CCR7+CD45RA+. Concerning this clonotype itself: As yet, its antigen is unknown.

The ends were cut back, 4 bases at V and 7 bases at J, with 13 bases in the middle. There are 13 residues in the CDR3. CDR1 is MGHDK, CDR2 SYGVNS, per germline. It was with previously described methods and listed TCR primers that bulk TCR libraries were made. TCRdb recomputed calls from the PCR reads with MiXCR, one row per CDR3 protein. Of some 680,000 distinct CDR3 sequences in the sample, around 25% were seen once. V usage is TRBV25-1 and J usage is TRBJ1-1; perhaps TRBD1 as D (6 bases). This clonotype was sampled from a human donor in good health. Some libraries in this study had Jurkat cell RNA spiked in. Sequencing used naive CD8+ T cells from blood, with Jurkat cell RNA spiked in. Subset in this sample: FACS-sorted CD8+CD4-CCR7+CD45RA+ naive T cells. The CDR3 loop reads CASSAMTGSEAFF. The CDR3 bases are TGTGCCAGCAGTGCAATGACAGGTAGTGAAGCTTTCTTT.